The following is a TCR beta chain sequence with its context. The sample is drawn from a study of technical replicates of blood from a few donors. The germline CDR1 and CDR2 sequences are MNHEY and SVGAGI. This CDR3 is 14 amino acids long. V was clipped by 6 bases and J by 6 bases; unmatched bases: 11. Produced via immunoSEQ multiplex PCR; TCRdb's table is partial and in-frame only. Here the sample spans tens of thousands of clones, roughly 90% being singletons. V and J are TRBV6-5 and TRBJ2-7, with TRBD2 matching over 7 bases. This clonotype was sampled from a human donor in good health. The material sequenced was T cells isolated from PBMCs. The CDR3: CASSQQIAGAEQYF. Here the CDR3 DNA reads TGTGCCAGCAGCCAGCAGATAGCGGGCGCCGAGCAGTACTTC.